This TCR beta chain was observed in a study of T cells expressing NK-cell markers. General study findings and limits: The same clonotypes also predominated in the CD3+CD56-NKG2C+ fraction of a handful of donors.

The CDR3 loop spans 14 amino acids. Germline V gene lookup returns CDR1 WSHSY and CDR2 SAAADI. Comments on this clonotype: Antigen specificity is unknown.

One entry per CDR3 protein, without DNA, is what TCRdb gives after re-calling the 5' RACE reads. The sample includes about 460,000 distinct CDR3 sequences. The receptor was isolated from a woman in her 50s in good health. The chain combines TRBV10-2 with TRBJ2-3; TCRdb names TRBD2, which stays unverified in the absence of DNA. Sequenced: blood T cells: a sorted CD56 or NKG2C T cell subset, CD4+ or CD8+ T cells, or bulk PBMC T cells (not recorded which). The chain's CDR3 is CASRGGEGTDTQYF.